This T cell receptor beta chain was recorded in a study of T cell responses to AZD1222 COVID-19 vaccine. Overall study: Pooling was applied to second doses at about 4 or about 12 weeks. Overall study findings and caveats: Spike-specific TCR breadth and depth both grew after two AZD1222 doses. As reported, nearly half of all spike-specific TCRs target variant regions that are unmutated.

Here immunoSEQ multiplex PCR was the method, and the copy in TCRdb shows in-frame clones only, minus some. The table has about 94,000 clones, approximately 91% seen once. V lost 4 bases and J lost 2, with 16 bases in between. Germline V gene sequence: CDR1 SGHNT, CDR2 YYREEE (reference sequence). The CDR3 is 15 amino acids. Comment on this clone: As yet, its antigen is unknown.

The TCR comes from an adult in good health. The sample here was peripheral blood, taken on day 0 of AZD1222 vaccination. The chain has TRBV5-4 and TRBJ2-7; no clear D gene. The CDR3 DNA follows: TGTGCCAGCAGCGTGGGTGGGATCTTAGCCTACGAGCAGTACTTC. Translated: CASSVGGILAYEQYF. The complete variable domain, with remaining parts taken from reference TRBV5-4 and TRBJ2-7, reads ETGVTQSPTHLIKTRGQQVTLRCSSQSGHNTVSWYQQALGQGPQFIFQYYREEENGRGNFPPRFSGLQFPNYSSELNVNALELDDSALYLCASSVGGILAYEQYFGPGTRLTVT.